Listed below are T cell receptor beta chains from one sample, sequenced in a study of cytomegalovirus exposure and HLA in healthy donors. The repertoire was sequenced with immunoSEQ multiplex PCR; TCRdb's copy has only in-frame clones and lacks some. This table holds about 170,000 clones, roughly three quarters found once. The specimen was PBMCs. These receptors were obtained from a woman aged 45-65 years in good health and CMV-seronegative. The CDR3 runs from the conserved cysteine through the conserved F or W. D genes are given only for firm matches. The size entry is marked missing in some rows and otherwise reads once, few, many or a size class.

clone_size: NA; v_call: TRBV15; j_call: TRBJ1-1; d_call: NA; cdr3_aa: CATSRDRQRLNTEAFF; cdr3_nt: TGTGCCACCAGCAGAGATAGGCAGCGGTTGAACACTGAAGCTTTCTTT
clone_size: few; v_call: TRBV7-9; j_call: TRBJ2-7; d_call: NA; cdr3_aa: CASSLGGFGEQYF; cdr3_nt: TGTGCCAGCAGCTTAGGAGGGTTCGGAGAGCAGTACTTC
clone_size: NA; v_call: TRBV10-3; j_call: TRBJ1-1; d_call: NA; cdr3_aa: CAITHDSNTEAFF; cdr3_nt: TGTGCCATCACCCACGACAGTAACACTGAAGCTTTCTTT
clone_size: NA; v_call: TRBV6-5; j_call: TRBJ1-5; d_call: TRBD1; cdr3_aa: CASSRNRGLSQPQHF; cdr3_nt: TGTGCCAGCAGTCGGAACAGGGGGCTCAGTCAGCCCCAGCATTTT
clone_size: NA; v_call: TRBV4-3; j_call: TRBJ2-7; d_call: NA; cdr3_aa: CASSHSVEQGEQYF; cdr3_nt: TGCGCCAGCAGCCATAGTGTCGAACAGGGCGAGCAGTACTTC
clone_size: NA; v_call: TRBV7-3; j_call: TRBJ2-2; d_call: NA; cdr3_aa: CASSRGGPNTGELFF; cdr3_nt: TGTGCCAGCAGCCGAGGGGGTCCAAACACCGGGGAGCTGTTTTTT
clone_size: NA; v_call: TRBV27; j_call: TRBJ1-1; d_call: TRBD1; cdr3_aa: CASRKGQGYTEAFF; cdr3_nt: TGTGCCAGCAGAAAGGGACAGGGATACACTGAAGCTTTCTTT
clone_size: NA; v_call: TRBV4-1; j_call: TRBJ2-6; d_call: NA; cdr3_aa: CASSQRRQESSGANVLTF; cdr3_nt: TGCGCCAGCAGCCAGCGGAGGCAGGAAAGCTCTGGGGCCAACGTCCTGACTTTC
clone_size: NA; v_call: TRBV7-9; j_call: TRBJ2-7; d_call: TRBD2; cdr3_aa: CASSFRLAGEDHEQYF; cdr3_nt: TGTGCCAGCAGCTTCCGACTAGCGGGAGAAGACCACGAGCAGTACTTC
clone_size: once; v_call: TRBV19; j_call: TRBJ2-3; d_call: NA; cdr3_aa: CASSIDLGSTDTQYF; cdr3_nt: TGTGCCAGTAGTATAGATCTCGGTAGCACAGATACGCAGTATTTT
clone_size: NA; v_call: TRBV6-5; j_call: TRBJ2-7; d_call: NA; cdr3_aa: CASSYGSPMGPYEQYF; cdr3_nt: TGTGCCAGCAGTTACGGGAGCCCCATGGGCCCCTACGAGCAGTACTTC
clone_size: NA; v_call: TRBV28; j_call: TRBJ2-4; d_call: NA; cdr3_aa: CASSLALAKNIQYF; cdr3_nt: TGTGCCAGCAGCCTAGCCTTAGCCAAAAACATTCAGTACTTC
clone_size: NA; v_call: TRBV28; j_call: TRBJ1-3; d_call: NA; cdr3_aa: CASSFRGSGNTIYF; cdr3_nt: TGTGCCAGCAGTTTCAGGGGTTCTGGAAACACCATATATTTT
clone_size: NA; v_call: TRBV9; j_call: TRBJ1-1; d_call: TRBD1; cdr3_aa: CASSPTGGTEAFF; cdr3_nt: TGTGCCAGCAGTCCAACAGGGGGCACTGAAGCTTTCTTT
clone_size: NA; v_call: TRBV28; j_call: TRBJ1-5; d_call: TRBD1; cdr3_aa: CASIMWTGEGGNQPQHF; cdr3_nt: TGTGCCAGCATCATGTGGACAGGGGAAGGTGGAAATCAGCCCCAGCATTTT
clone_size: NA; v_call: TRBV28; j_call: TRBJ2-1; d_call: TRBD2; cdr3_aa: CASSLGWEGHNEQFF; cdr3_nt: TGTGCCAGCAGTCTGGGATGGGAGGGCCACAATGAGCAGTTCTTC
clone_size: NA; v_call: TRBV2; j_call: TRBJ1-1; d_call: NA; cdr3_aa: CASSEAGGGVGTEAFF; cdr3_nt: TGTGCCAGCAGTGAAGCAGGGGGAGGGGTGGGCACTGAAGCTTTCTTT
clone_size: NA; v_call: TRBV5-6; j_call: TRBJ2-4; d_call: NA; cdr3_aa: CASSLTGTKNIQYF; cdr3_nt: TGTGCCAGCAGCCTGACAGGTACCAAAAACATTCAGTACTTC
clone_size: NA; v_call: TRBV11-2; j_call: TRBJ2-1; d_call: TRBD2; cdr3_aa: CASSLGLAGAYNEQFF; cdr3_nt: TGTGCCAGCAGCTTAGGACTAGCGGGTGCCTACAATGAGCAGTTCTTC
clone_size: NA; v_call: TRBV7-2; j_call: TRBJ1-2; d_call: NA; cdr3_aa: CASSLPTGYYGYTF; cdr3_nt: TGTGCCAGCAGCTTACCGACAGGCTACTATGGCTACACCTTC
clone_size: once; v_call: TRBV16; j_call: TRBJ1-5; d_call: NA; cdr3_aa: CASSLRQASNQPQHF; cdr3_nt: TGTGCCAGCAGCCTCCGACAGGCCAGCAATCAGCCCCAGCATTTT
clone_size: NA; v_call: TRBV27; j_call: TRBJ2-2; d_call: NA; cdr3_aa: CASSLISSTVNTGELFF; cdr3_nt: TGTGCCAGCAGCCTGATCTCCTCGACAGTGAACACCGGGGAGCTGTTTTTT
clone_size: NA; v_call: TRBV5-6; j_call: TRBJ2-5; d_call: NA; cdr3_aa: CASRKRGGHQETQYF; cdr3_nt: TGTGCCAGCAGGAAACGCGGGGGCCACCAAGAGACCCAGTACTTC
clone_size: NA; v_call: TRBV6-5; j_call: TRBJ2-3; d_call: NA; cdr3_aa: CASSYWGGDTDTQYF; cdr3_nt: TGTGCCAGCAGTTACTGGGGCGGGGACACAGATACGCAGTATTTT
clone_size: NA; v_call: TRBV2; j_call: TRBJ1-2; d_call: NA; cdr3_aa: CASRTVLWNYGYTF; cdr3_nt: TGTGCCAGCAGGACAGTGCTTTGGAACTATGGCTACACCTTC
clone_size: NA; v_call: TRBV6-5; j_call: TRBJ1-6; d_call: NA; cdr3_aa: CASSSYRDSPLHF; cdr3_nt: TGTGCCAGCAGTTCATACAGGGATTCACCCCTCCACTTT
clone_size: NA; v_call: TRBV7-9; j_call: TRBJ2-1; d_call: NA; cdr3_aa: CASSLGFGGSNEQFF; cdr3_nt: TGTGCCAGCAGCTTAGGGTTCGGCGGAAGCAATGAGCAGTTCTTC
clone_size: NA; v_call: TRBV6-5; j_call: TRBJ1-2; d_call: TRBD1; cdr3_aa: CASRDRVNYGYTF; cdr3_nt: TGTGCCAGCAGAGACAGGGTTAACTATGGCTACACCTTC
clone_size: NA; v_call: TRBV6-1; j_call: TRBJ1-5; d_call: NA; cdr3_aa: CASSVRRQDASFQPQHF; cdr3_nt: TGTGCCAGCAGTGTCCGCCGACAGGACGCCTCCTTCCAGCCCCAGCATTTT
clone_size: NA; v_call: TRBV2; j_call: TRBJ1-2; d_call: TRBD1; cdr3_aa: CASSLQGAEGYTF; cdr3_nt: TGTGCCAGCAGCCTACAGGGGGCGGAGGGCTACACCTTC
clone_size: few; v_call: TRBV18; j_call: TRBJ1-3; d_call: NA; cdr3_aa: CASSPEGNTIYF; cdr3_nt: TGTGCCAGCTCTCCAGAGGGAAACACCATATATTTT
clone_size: NA; v_call: TRBV27; j_call: TRBJ2-7; d_call: NA; cdr3_aa: CASSLMGADYEQYF; cdr3_nt: TGTGCCAGCAGTTTAATGGGGGCGGACTACGAGCAGTACTTC